This is a list of T cell receptor beta chains from one sample in a study of blood T cell repertoires in COVID-19. Profiled with immunoSEQ multiplex PCR; TCRdb holds only in-frame clones, not every one. This sample carries about 270,000 clones, 70% to 85% of them seen once, and the ten largest clones take more than 1.2%. Sequenced sample: peripheral blood. The source is a human donor with COVID-19, enrolled during active disease. The donor label of this sample is uncertain. The CDR3 runs from the conserved cysteine through the conserved F or W. Each record gives: V gene, J gene, D gene, clone size, CDR3 protein, CDR3 DNA. The D gene is left open where the match is weak. Clone sizes are given selectively: once, few, many, or a class where the clone is expanded.

TRBV11-3	TRBJ2-1	-	-	CASSPRQADYNEQFF	TGTGCCAGCAGCCCCCGGCAGGCCGACTACAATGAGCAGTTCTTC
TRBV29-1	TRBJ2-7	-	-	CSVPTTRAHEQYF	TGCAGCGTTCCCACCACTAGGGCCCACGAGCAGTACTTC
TRBV5-1	TRBJ2-5	TRBD1	-	CASSSAGQGQETQYF	TGCGCCAGCAGCTCCGCGGGACAGGGCCAAGAGACCCAGTACTTC
TRBV6-4	TRBJ2-1	-	-	CASSRDSVGNEQFF	TGTGCCAGCAGCCGGGACTCGGTGGGTAATGAGCAGTTCTTC
TRBV11-2	TRBJ1-2	-	-	CASSLRPGDNYGYTF	TGTGCCAGCAGCTTACGGCCAGGGGATAACTATGGCTACACCTTC
TRBV9	TRBJ2-2	TRBD2	once	CASSVDLAEVTGELFF	TGTGCCAGCAGCGTAGACCTAGCGGAAGTTACCGGGGAGCTGTTTTTT
TRBV2	TRBJ1-1	-	-	CASSENRNTEAFF	TGTGCCAGCAGTGAGAACAGGAACACTGAAGCTTTCTTT
TRBV6-5	TRBJ2-7	-	many	CATPSLAIDEQYF	TGTGCGACACCGAGCCTAGCGATCGACGAGCAGTACTTC
TRBV15	TRBJ2-3	-	-	CATSRDSSQDTQYF	TGTGCCACCAGCAGAGATAGCAGTCAAGATACGCAGTATTTT
TRBV14	TRBJ2-5	-	-	CASSRADHPQRKETQYF	TGTGCCAGCAGCCGGGCAGACCACCCGCAACGCAAAGAGACCCAGTACTTC
TRBV3-1/TRBV3-2	TRBJ2-7	-	-	CASSQEVASIYEQYF	TGTGCCAGCAGCCAAGAAGTTGCTAGCATCTACGAGCAGTACTTC